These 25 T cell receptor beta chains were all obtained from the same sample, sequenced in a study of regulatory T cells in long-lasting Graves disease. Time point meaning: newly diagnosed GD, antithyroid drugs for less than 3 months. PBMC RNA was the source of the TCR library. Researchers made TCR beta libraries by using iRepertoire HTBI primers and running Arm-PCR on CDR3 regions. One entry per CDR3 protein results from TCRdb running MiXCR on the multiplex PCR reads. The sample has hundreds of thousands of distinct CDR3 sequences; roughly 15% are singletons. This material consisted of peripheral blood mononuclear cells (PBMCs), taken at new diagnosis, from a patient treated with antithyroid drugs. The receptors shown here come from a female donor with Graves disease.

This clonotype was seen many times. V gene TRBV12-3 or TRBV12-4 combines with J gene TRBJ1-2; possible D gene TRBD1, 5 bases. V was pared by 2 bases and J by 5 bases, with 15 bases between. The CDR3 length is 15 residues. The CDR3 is CASSLRGLGGYGYTF. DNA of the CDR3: TGTGCCAGCAGTTTAAGAGGTCTTGGGGGATATGGCTACACCTTC.

CDR3 protein: CASSGLAGTTETQYF. In nucleotides, the CDR3 is TGCGCCAGCAGTGGACTAGCGGGGACAACAGAGACCCAGTACTTC. V usage is TRBV10-2 and J usage is TRBJ2-5, with TRBD2 matching 11 bases. Germline V lookup: CDR1 WSHSY, CDR2 SAAADI. The CDR3 has 15 residues. V lost 4 bases to trimming and J lost 4 bases; unmatched junction nucleotides: 5.

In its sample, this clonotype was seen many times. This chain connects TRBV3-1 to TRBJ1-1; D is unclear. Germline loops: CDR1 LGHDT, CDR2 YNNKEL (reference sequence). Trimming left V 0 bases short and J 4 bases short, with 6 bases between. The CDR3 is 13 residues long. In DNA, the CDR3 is TGTGCCAGCAGCCAAGACGCCGGCACTGAAGCTTTCTTT. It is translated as CASSQDAGTEAFF.

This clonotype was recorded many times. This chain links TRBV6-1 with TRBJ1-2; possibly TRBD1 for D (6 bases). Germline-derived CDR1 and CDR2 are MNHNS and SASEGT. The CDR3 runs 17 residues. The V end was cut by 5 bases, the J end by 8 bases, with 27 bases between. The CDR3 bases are TGTGCCAGCAGTCACCCGAATCGGGACAAGAGTAGTGGCGGCTACACCTTC. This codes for CASSHPNRDKSSGGYTF.

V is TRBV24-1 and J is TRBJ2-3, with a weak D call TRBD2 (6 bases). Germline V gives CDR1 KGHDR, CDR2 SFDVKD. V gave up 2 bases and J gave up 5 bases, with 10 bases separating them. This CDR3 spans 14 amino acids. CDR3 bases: TGTGCCACCAGTGATTATTCGGGAGTAGATACGCAGTATTTT. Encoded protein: CATSDYSGVDTQYF.

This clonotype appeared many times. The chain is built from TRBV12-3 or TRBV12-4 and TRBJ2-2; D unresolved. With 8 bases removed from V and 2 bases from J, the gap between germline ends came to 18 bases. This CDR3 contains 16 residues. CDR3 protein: CASSPPRLINTGELFF. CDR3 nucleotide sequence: TGTGCCAGCTCCCCCCCCCGGCTCATAAACACCGGGGAGCTGTTTTTT.

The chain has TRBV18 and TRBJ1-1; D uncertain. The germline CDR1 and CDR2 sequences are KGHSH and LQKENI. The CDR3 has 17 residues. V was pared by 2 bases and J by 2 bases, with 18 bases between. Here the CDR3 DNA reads TGTGCCAGCTCACCAGTGACACAGCCAGCCCTCAACACTGAAGCTTTCTTT. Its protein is CASSPVTQPALNTEAFF.

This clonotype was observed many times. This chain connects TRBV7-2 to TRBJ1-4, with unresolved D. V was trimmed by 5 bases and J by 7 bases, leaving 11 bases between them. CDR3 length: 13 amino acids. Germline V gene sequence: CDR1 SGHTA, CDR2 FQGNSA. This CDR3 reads CASSPWGGEKLFF. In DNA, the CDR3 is TGTGCCAGCAGCCCATGGGGTGGTGAAAAACTGTTTTTT.

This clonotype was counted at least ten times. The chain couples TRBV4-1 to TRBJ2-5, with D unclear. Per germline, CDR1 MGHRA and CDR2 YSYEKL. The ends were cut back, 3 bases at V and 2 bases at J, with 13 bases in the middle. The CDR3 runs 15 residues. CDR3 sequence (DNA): TGCGCCAGCAGCCAGGGGAACGCGCTTCAAGAGACCCAGTACTTC. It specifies CASSQGNALQETQYF.

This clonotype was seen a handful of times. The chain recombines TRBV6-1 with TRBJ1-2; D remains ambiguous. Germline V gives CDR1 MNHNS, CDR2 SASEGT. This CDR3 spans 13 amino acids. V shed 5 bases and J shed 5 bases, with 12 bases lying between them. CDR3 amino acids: CASSPDGRYGYTF. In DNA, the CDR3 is TGTGCCAGCAGTCCGGACGGACGATATGGCTACACCTTC.

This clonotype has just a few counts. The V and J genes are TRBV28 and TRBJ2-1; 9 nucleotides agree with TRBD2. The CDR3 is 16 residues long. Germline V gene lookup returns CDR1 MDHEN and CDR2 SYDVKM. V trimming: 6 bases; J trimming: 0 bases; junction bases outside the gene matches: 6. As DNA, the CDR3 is TGTGCCAGCAGGGGGGCGGGAGGGAGCTCCTACAATGAGCAGTTCTTC. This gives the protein CASRGAGGSSYNEQFF.

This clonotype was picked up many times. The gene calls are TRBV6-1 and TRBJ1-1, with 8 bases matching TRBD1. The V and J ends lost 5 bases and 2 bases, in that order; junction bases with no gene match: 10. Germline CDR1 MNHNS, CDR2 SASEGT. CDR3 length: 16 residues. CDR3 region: CASSQLRTGLNTEAFF. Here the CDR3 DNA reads TGTGCCAGCAGTCAACTCCGGACAGGGTTAAACACTGAAGCTTTCTTT.

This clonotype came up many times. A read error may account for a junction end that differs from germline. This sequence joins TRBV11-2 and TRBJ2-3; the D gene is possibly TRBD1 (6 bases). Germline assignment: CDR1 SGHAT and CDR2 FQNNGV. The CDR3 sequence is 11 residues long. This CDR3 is CASRGGDTQYF. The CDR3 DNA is TGTGCCAGCAGAGGGGGAGACACGCAATATTTT.

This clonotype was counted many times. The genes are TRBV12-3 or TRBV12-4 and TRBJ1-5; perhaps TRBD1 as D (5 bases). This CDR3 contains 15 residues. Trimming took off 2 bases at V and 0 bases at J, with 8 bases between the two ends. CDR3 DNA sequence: TGTGCCAGCAGTTTAAACAGGAATAGCAATCAGCCCCAGCATTTT. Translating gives CASSLNRNSNQPQHF.

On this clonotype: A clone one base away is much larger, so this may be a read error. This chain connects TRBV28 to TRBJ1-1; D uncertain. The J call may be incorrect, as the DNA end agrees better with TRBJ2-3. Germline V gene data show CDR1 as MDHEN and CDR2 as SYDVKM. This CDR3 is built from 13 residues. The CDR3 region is CASSLSLQNTQYF. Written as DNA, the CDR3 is TGTGCCAGCAGTTTATCGTTGCAAAATACGCAGTATTTT.

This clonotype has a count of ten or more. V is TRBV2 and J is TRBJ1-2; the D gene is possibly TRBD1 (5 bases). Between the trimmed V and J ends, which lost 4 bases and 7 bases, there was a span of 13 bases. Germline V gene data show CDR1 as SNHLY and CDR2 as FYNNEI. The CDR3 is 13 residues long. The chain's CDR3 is CASSGGRTGGYTF. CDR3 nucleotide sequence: TGTGCCAGCAGTGGGGGCCGTACGGGTGGCTACACCTTC.

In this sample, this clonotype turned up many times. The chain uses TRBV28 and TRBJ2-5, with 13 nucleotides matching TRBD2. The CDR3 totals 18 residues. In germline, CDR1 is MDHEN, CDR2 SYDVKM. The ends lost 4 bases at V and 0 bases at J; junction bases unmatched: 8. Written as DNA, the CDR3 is TGTGCCAGCAGTTCCTGGACTAGCGGGAGCCCGTACCAAGAGACCCAGTACTTC. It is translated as CASSSWTSGSPYQETQYF.

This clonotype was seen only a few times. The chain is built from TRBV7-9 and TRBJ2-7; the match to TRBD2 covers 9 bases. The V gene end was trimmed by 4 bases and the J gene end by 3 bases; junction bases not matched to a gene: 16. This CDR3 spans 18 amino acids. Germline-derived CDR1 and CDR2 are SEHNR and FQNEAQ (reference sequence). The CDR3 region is CASSSGGASGNSLYEQYF. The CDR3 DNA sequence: TGTGCCAGCAGCTCAGGTGGGGCTAGCGGGAACTCCCTCTACGAGCAGTACTTC.

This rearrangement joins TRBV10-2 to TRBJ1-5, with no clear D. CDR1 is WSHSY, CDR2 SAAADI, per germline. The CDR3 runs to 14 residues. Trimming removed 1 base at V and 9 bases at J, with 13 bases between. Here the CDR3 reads CASSELPSERPQHF. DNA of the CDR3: TGCGCCAGCAGTGAGTTACCCTCAGAGCGGCCCCAGCATTTT.

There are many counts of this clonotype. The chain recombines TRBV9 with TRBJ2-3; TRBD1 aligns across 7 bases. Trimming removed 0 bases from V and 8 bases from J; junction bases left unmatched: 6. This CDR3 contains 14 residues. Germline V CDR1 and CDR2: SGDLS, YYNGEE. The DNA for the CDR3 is TGTGCCAGCAGCGTAGGAGGGGGCGGCCTTACGCAGTATTTT. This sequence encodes CASSVGGGGLTQYF.

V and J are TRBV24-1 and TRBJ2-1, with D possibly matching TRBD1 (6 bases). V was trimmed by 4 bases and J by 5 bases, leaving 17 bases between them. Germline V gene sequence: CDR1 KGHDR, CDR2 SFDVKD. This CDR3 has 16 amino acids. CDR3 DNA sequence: TGTGCCACCAGTGACCTGGACGGACGACAGGACAATGAGCAGTTCTTC. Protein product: CATSDLDGRQDNEQFF.

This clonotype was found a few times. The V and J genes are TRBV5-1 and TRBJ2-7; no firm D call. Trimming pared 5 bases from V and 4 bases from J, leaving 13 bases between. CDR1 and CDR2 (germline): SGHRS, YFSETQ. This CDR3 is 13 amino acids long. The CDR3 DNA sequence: TGCGCCAGCAGTGTTCCGGGCAATTACGAGCAGTACTTC. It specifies CASSVPGNYEQYF.

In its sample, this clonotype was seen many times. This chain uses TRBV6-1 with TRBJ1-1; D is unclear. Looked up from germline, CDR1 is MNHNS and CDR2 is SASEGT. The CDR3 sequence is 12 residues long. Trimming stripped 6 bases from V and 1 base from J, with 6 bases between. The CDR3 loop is CASSSENTEAFF. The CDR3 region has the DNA TGTGCCAGCAGCTCAGAGAACACTGAAGCTTTCTTT.

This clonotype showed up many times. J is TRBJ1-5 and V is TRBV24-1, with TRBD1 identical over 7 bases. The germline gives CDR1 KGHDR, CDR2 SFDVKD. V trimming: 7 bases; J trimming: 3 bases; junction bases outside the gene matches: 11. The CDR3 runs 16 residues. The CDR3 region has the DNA TGTGCCACCAGCAATCAGGGGGGCAATCACAATCAGCCCCAGCATTTT. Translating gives CATSNQGGNHNQPQHF.

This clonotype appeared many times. The CDR3 loop is CASSDDSSPGELFF. The CDR3 nucleotides are TGTGCCAGCAGCGACGACAGTTCGCCCGGGGAGCTGTTTTTT. V and J are TRBV6-1 and TRBJ2-2, with D possibly being TRBD1 (5 bases). In germline, CDR1 is MNHNS, CDR2 SASEGT. V was cut by 6 bases and J by 6 bases, with 14 bases left in between. The CDR3 is 14 residues long.